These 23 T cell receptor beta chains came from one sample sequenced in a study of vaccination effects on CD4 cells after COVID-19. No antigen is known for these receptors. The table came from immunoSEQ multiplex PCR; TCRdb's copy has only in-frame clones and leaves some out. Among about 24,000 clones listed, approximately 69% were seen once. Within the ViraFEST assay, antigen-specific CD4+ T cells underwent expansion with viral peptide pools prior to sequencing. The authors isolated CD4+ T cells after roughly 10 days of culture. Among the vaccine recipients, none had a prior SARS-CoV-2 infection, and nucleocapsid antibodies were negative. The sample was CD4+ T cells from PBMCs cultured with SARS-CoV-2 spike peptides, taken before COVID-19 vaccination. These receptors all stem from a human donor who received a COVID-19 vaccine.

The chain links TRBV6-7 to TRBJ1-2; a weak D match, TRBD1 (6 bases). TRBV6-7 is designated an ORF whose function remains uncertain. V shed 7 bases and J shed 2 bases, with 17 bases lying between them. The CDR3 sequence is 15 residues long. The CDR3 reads CASTPVGGLNYGYTF. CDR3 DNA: TGTGCCAGCACCCCCGTGGGGGGCCTCAACTATGGCTACACCTTC.

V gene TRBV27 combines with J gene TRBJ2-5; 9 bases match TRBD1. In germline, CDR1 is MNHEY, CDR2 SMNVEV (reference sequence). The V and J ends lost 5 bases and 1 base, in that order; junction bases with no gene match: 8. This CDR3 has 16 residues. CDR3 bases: TGTGCCAGCAGTGAGTGGACAGGGGTCATCCAAGAGACCCAGTACTTC. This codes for CASSEWTGVIQETQYF.

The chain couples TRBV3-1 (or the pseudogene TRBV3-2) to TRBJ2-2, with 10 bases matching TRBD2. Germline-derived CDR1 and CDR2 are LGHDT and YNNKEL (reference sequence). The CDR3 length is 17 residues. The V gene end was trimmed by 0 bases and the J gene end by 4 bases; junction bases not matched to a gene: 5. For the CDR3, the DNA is TGTGCCAGCAGCCAAGATTGGCTAGCGGGAGCCACCGGGGAGCTGTTTTTT. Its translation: CASSQDWLAGATGELFF.

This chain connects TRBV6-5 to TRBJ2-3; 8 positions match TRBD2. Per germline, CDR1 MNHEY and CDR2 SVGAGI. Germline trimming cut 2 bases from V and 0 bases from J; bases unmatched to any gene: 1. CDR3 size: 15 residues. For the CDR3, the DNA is TGTGCCAGCAGTTACCCTAGCGGGAGCACAGATACGCAGTATTTT. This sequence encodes CASSYPSGSTDTQYF.

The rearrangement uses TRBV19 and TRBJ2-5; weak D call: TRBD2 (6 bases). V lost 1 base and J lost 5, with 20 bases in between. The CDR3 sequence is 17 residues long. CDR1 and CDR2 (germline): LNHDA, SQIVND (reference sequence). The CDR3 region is CASSIAGRDRGDETQYF. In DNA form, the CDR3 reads TGTGCCAGTAGTATAGCCGGTAGGGACCGCGGGGATGAGACCCAGTACTTC.

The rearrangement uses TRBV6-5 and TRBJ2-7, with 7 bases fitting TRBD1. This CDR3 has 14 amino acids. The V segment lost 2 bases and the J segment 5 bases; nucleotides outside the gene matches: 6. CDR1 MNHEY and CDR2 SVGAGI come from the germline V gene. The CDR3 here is CASSYQPRGNEQYF. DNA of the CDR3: TGTGCCAGCAGTTACCAACCCAGGGGGAACGAGCAGTACTTC.

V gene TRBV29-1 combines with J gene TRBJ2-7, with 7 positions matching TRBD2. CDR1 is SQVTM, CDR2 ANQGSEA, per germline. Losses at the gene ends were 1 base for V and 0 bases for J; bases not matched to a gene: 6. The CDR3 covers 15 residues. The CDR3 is CSVEGRRGSSYEQYF. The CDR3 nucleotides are TGCAGCGTTGAAGGGCGGCGCGGGAGCTCCTACGAGCAGTACTTC.

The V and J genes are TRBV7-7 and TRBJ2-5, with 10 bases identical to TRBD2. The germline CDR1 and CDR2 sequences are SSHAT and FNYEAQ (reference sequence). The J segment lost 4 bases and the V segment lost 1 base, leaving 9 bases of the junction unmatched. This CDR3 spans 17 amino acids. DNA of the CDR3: TGTGCCAGCAGCTTAGAAGCTCAGCGGGGGGGCATAGAGACCCAGTACTTC. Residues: CASSLEAQRGGIETQYF.

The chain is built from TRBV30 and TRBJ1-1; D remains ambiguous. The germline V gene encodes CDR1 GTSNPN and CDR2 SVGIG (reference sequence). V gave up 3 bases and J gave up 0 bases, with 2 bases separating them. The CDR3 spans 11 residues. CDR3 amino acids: CAWSMNTEAFF. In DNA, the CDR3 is TGTGCCTGGAGCATGAACACTGAAGCTTTCTTT.

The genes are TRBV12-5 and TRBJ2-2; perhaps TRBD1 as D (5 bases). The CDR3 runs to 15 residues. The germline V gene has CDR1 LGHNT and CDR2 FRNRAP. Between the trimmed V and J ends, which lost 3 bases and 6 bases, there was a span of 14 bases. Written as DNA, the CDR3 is TGTGCTAGTGGTTTCGAGGCAGGGTTGGCCGGGGAGCTGTTTTTT. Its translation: CASGFEAGLAGELFF.

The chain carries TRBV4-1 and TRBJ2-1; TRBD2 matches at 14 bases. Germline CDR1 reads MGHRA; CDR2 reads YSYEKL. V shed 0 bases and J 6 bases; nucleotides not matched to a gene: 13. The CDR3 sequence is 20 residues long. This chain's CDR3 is CASSQDSRTSGRSYRNEQFF. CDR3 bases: TGCGCCAGCAGCCAAGATTCTCGGACTAGCGGGAGGAGCTATCGCAATGAGCAGTTCTTC.

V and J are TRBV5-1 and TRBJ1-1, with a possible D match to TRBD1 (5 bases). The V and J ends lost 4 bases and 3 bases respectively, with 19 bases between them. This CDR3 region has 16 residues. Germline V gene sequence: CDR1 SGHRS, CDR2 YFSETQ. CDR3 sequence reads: CASSPGRALGDTEAFF. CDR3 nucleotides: TGCGCCAGCAGCCCGGGTCGCGCCTTAGGGGACACTGAAGCTTTCTTT.

The CDR3 sequence is CASSLDRGLAGGVEQFF. CDR3 DNA: TGCGCCAGCAGCTTGGACAGGGGACTAGCGGGGGGGGTTGAGCAGTTCTTC. The rearrangement uses TRBV5-1 and TRBJ2-1; 16 nucleotides align to TRBD2. The V and J ends lost 0 bases and 9 bases, in that order; junction bases with no gene match: 6. Germline CDR1 is SGHRS and CDR2 is YFSETQ. The CDR3 loop spans 17 amino acids.

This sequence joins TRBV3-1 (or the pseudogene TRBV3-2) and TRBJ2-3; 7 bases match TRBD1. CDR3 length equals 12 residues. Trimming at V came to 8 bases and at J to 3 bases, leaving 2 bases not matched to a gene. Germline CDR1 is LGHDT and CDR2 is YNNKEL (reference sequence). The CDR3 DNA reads TGTGCCAGCGGGGACAGAACAGATACGCAGTATTTT. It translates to CASGDRTDTQYF.

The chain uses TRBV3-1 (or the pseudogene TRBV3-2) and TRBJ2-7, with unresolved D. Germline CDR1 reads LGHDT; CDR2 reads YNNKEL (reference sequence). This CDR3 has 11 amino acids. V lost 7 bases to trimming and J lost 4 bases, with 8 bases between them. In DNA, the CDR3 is TGTGCCAGCACCCTAGGATACGAGCAGTACTTC. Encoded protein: CASTLGYEQYF.

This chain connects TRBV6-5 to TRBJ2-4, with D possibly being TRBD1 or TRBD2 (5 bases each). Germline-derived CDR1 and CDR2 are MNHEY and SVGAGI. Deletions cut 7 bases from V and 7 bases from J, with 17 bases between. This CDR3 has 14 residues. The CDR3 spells CASTVSLGENIQYF. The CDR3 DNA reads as TGTGCCAGCACCGTTTCCTTGGGGGAGAACATTCAGTACTTC.

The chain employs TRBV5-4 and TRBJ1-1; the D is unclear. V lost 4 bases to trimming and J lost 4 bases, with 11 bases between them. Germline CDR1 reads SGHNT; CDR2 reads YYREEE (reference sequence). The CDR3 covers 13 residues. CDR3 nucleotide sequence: TGTGCCAGCAGCGGAAGAATTAGCACTGAAGCTTTCTTT. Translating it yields CASSGRISTEAFF.

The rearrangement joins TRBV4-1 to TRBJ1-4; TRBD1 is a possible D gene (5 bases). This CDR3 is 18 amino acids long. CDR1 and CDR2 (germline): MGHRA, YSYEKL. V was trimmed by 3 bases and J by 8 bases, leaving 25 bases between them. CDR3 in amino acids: CASSQLTITGTAGEKLFF. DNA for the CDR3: TGCGCCAGCAGCCAGCTGACCATCACCGGGACCGCGGGCGAAAAACTGTTTTTT.

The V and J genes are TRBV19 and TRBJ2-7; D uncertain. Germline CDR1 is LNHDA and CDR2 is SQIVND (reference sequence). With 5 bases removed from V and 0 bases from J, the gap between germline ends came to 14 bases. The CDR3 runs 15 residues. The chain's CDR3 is CASSYWARNSYEQYF. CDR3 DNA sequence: TGTGCCAGTAGTTATTGGGCGCGGAACTCCTACGAGCAGTACTTC.

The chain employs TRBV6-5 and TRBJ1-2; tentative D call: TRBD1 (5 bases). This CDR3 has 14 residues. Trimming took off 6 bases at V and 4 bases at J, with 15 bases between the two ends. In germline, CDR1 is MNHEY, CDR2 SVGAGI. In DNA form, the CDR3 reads TGTGCCAGCAGCCCCAGGGAGGGCGGCTATGGCTACACCTTC. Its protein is CASSPREGGYGYTF.

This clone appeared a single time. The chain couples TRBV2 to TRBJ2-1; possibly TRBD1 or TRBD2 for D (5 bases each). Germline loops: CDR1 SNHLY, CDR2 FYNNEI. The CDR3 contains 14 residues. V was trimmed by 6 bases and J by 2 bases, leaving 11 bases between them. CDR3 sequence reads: CASSRDRPYNEQFF. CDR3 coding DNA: TGTGCCAGCAGCAGGGACCGGCCCTACAATGAGCAGTTCTTC.

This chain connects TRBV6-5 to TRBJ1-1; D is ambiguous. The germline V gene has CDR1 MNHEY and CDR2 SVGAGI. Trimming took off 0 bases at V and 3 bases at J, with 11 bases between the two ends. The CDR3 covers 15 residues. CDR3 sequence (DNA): TGTGCCAGCAGTTACTCGAATTTACCCGACACTGAAGCTTTCTTT. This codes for CASSYSNLPDTEAFF.

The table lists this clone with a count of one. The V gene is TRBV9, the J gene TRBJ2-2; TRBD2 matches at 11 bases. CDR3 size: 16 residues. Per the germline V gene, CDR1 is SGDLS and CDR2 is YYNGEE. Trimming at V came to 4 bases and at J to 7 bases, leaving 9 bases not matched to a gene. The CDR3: CASSSIAGGSIGELFF. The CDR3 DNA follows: TGTGCCAGCAGCTCAATAGCGGGGGGGTCCATCGGGGAGCTGTTTTTT.